Shown below are 14 T cell receptor beta chains from a single sample sequenced in a study of patients and donors after allogeneic stem cell transplantation. In TCRdb, the RT-PCR reads were re-called with MiXCR into one record per CDR3 protein. The sample consists of 200,000 to 250,000 distinct CDR3 sequences, 11% to 15% of them appearing once. The sequenced material came from blood, either unsorted or a sorted T cell fraction (not recorded which). These receptors originate from a human donor who was either an allogeneic HSCT recipient or a stem cell or donor lymphocyte infusion donor (not recorded which). It is not recorded whose cells these are; they may come from a transplant donor.

This clonotype was found once. An end of the junction does not agree with germline; a read error may underlie this. This chain uses TRBV3-1 with TRBJ2-7; 7 bases are a match to TRBD1. This CDR3 region has 13 residues. Germline V gene lookup returns CDR1 LGHDT and CDR2 YNNKEL (reference sequence). The DNA of the CDR3 is TGTGGCAGCAGCCCATCAAACAGGGGCGAGCAGTACTTC. This encodes CGSSPSNRGEQYF.

The chain is built from TRBV20-1 and TRBJ2-7; 16 bases map to TRBD2. The germline V gene encodes CDR1 DFQATT and CDR2 SNEGSKA (reference sequence). V lost 3 bases to trimming and J lost 2 bases; unmatched junction nucleotides: 7. This CDR3 comprises 17 residues. The CDR3 DNA follows: TGCAGTGCTAGTAGGGGGACTAGCGGGAGGGCAGCCTACGAGCAGTACTTC. This encodes CSASRGTSGRAAYEQYF.

The rearrangement joins TRBV20-1 to TRBJ1-5, with a possible D match to TRBD1 (5 bases). CDR3 length: 13 amino acids. V shed 3 bases and J shed 3 bases, with 9 bases lying between them. Germline lookup yields CDR1 DFQATT and CDR2 SNEGSKA (reference sequence). The DNA of the CDR3 is TGCAGTGCTAGGTTACAGGTCAATCAGCCCCAGCATTTT. The encoded protein is CSARLQVNQPQHF.

Many counts were recorded for this clonotype. The genes are TRBV5-1 and TRBJ2-5, with TRBD2 matching over 8 bases. The V segment lost 0 bases and the J segment 1 base; nucleotides outside the gene matches: 8. Germline CDR1 is SGHRS and CDR2 is YFSETQ. CDR3 size: 17 residues. The DNA of the CDR3 is TGCGCCAGCAGCTTGGCCGGGAGGGGCAGGATCCAAGAGACCCAGTACTTC. This sequence encodes CASSLAGRGRIQETQYF.

The chain combines TRBV5-6 with TRBJ2-7, with D perhaps matching TRBD1 (6 bases). CDR1 is SGHDT and CDR2 is YYEEEE in the germline V gene. Deletions cut 4 bases from V and 0 bases from J, with 17 bases between. This CDR3 contains 16 residues. The CDR3 DNA follows: TGTGCCAGCAGCCGAGACGCCGGGACAACCTCCTACGAGCAGTACTTC. Its translation is CASSRDAGTTSYEQYF.

The chain links TRBV6-1 to TRBJ2-3; 11 bases line up with TRBD1. Germline CDR1 MNHNS, CDR2 SASEGT. Unmatched junction bases numbered 7, after V lost 5 bases and J lost 0 bases. CDR3 length: 17 amino acids. CDR3 sequence (DNA): TGTGCCAGCAGTCCGGACAGGGGGCTTCCTAGCACAGATACGCAGTATTTT. It encodes CASSPDRGLPSTDTQYF.

There are a few counts of this clonotype. The rearrangement uses TRBV2 and TRBJ1-1; D unresolved. V shed 3 bases and J shed 0 bases, with 8 bases lying between them. Germline-derived CDR1 and CDR2 are SNHLY and FYNNEI. The CDR3 is 14 amino acids. CDR3 region: CASSDLVMNTEAFF. In DNA form, the CDR3 reads TGTGCCAGCAGTGATCTTGTAATGAACACTGAAGCTTTCTTT.

This chain links TRBV4-1 with TRBJ2-3; D is ambiguous. The CDR3 runs 15 residues. Germline CDR1 reads MGHRA; CDR2 reads YSYEKL. V was clipped by 3 bases and J by 2 bases, with 12 bases between them. In DNA form, the CDR3 reads TGCGCCAGCAGCCATTATGGTCTCAACACAGATACGCAGTATTTT. Translation gives CASSHYGLNTDTQYF.

The chain couples TRBV6-1 to TRBJ2-1; TRBD1 might be the D (6 bases). In germline, CDR1 is MNHNS, CDR2 SASEGT. CDR3 length: 12 residues. The germline V and J ends were trimmed by 6 bases and 11 bases, with 14 bases remaining between them. CDR3 loop: CASSKGDRQQFF. CDR3 in DNA: TGTGCCAGCAGCAAGGGAGACAGGCAGCAGTTCTTC.

The chain recombines TRBV3-1 with TRBJ2-1; D gene ambiguous. The V gene's germline CDR1 is LGHDT and CDR2 YNNKEL (reference sequence). This CDR3 has 15 amino acids. V lost 1 base, J lost 4 bases, and 11 bases lay in between. This CDR3 reads CASSQAPGAYNEQFF. In nucleotides, the CDR3 is TGTGCCAGCAGCCAAGCTCCTGGAGCGTACAATGAGCAGTTCTTC.

The rearrangement uses TRBV20-1 and TRBJ2-1; a weak D match, TRBD2 (6 bases). This CDR3 has 13 amino acids. The ends were cut back, 7 bases at V and 7 bases at J, with 17 bases in the middle. Germline CDR1 DFQATT, CDR2 SNEGSKA (reference sequence). CDR3 sequence: CSGLARTVNEQFF. The CDR3 coding sequence is TGCAGTGGTCTAGCGCGGACGGTGAATGAGCAGTTCTTC.

This clonotype came up many times. The chain joins TRBV6-1 to TRBJ2-7; TRBD1 agrees at 12 bases. The CDR3 has 15 residues. Per germline, CDR1 MNHNS and CDR2 SASEGT. V shed 6 bases and J 10 bases; nucleotides not matched to a gene: 13. As DNA, the CDR3 is TGTGCCAGCAGCCCCGGCCGGGACAGGGGGCGTCGTCAGTACTTC. The encoded protein is CASSPGRDRGRRQYF.

A few counts support this clonotype. The rearrangement joins TRBV7-2 to TRBJ1-4; 7 nucleotides align to TRBD1. Germline trimming cut 5 bases from V and 2 bases from J; bases unmatched to any gene: 5. Germline values: CDR1 SGHTA, CDR2 FQGNSA. The CDR3 totals 15 residues. Here the CDR3 DNA reads TGTGCCAGCAGCAATAGGGGGCGTACTAATGAAAAACTGTTTTTT. It translates to CASSNRGRTNEKLFF.

The rearrangement joins TRBV6-1 to TRBJ1-5; TRBD1 might be the D (5 bases). Looked up from germline, CDR1 is MNHNS and CDR2 is SASEGT. The CDR3 length is 14 residues. V was clipped by 3 bases and J by 6 bases, with 12 bases between them. This CDR3 is CASSDGGVSQPQHF. As DNA, the CDR3 is TGTGCCAGCAGTGACGGAGGGGTCAGTCAGCCCCAGCATTTT.